This entry lists 2 T cell receptor beta chains sequenced from one sample in a study of blood T cells in healthy people across ages. It was with a sample-barcoded 5' primer and a J-beta primer mix that a second PCR of roughly 6 to 12 cycles was run. From the 5' RACE reads, TCRdb called clonotypes with MiXCR, one entry per CDR3 protein. The sample has about 1.8 million distinct CDR3 sequences, approximately 50% seen once. Sequenced input: blood. All receptors come from a woman in her thirties or forties in good health.

The chain is built from TRBV4-2 and TRBJ1-2, with D unresolved. Germline CDR1 is LGHNA and CDR2 is YNFKEQ. V gave up 0 bases and J gave up 0 bases, with 8 bases separating them. The CDR3 length is 15 residues. DNA of the CDR3: TGTGCCAGCAGCCAAGAAAAGTCTGCTAACTATGGCTACACCTTC. It codes for CASSQEKSANYGYTF.

This clonotype was observed a handful of times. V gene TRBV6-1 combines with J gene TRBJ2-7; D is perhaps TRBD1 (6 bases). This CDR3 is built from 15 residues. Looked up from germline, CDR1 is MNHNS and CDR2 is SASEGT. V lost 1 base to trimming and J lost 3 bases, with 13 bases between them. CDR3 amino acids: CASSEGLGQGYEQYF. Written as DNA, the CDR3 is TGTGCCAGCAGTGAAGGATTGGGACAAGGCTACGAGCAGTACTTC.